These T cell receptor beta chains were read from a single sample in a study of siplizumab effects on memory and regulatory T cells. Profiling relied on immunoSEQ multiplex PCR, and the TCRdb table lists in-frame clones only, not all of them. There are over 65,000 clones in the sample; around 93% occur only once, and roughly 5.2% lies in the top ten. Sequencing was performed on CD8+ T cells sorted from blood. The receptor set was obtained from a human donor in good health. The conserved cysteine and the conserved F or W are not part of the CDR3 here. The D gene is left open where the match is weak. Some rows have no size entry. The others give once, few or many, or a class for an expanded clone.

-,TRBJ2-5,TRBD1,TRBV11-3,ASSLGTGGQETQY
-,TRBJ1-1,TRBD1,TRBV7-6,ASSVGQGMNTEAF
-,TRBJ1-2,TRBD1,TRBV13,ASSLGTGDAYGYT
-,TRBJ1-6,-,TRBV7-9,ASSSRDGHNSPLH
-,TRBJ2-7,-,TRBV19,ASSTMNSYEQY
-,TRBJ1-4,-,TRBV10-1,ASSEGEKLF
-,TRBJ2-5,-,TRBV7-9,ASSLSWEGAAKETQY
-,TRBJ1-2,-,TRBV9,ASSPWESANYGYT
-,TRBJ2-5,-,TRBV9,ASSPHVLPETQY
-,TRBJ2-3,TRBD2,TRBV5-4,ASSLRSGSSDTQY
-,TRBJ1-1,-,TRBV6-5,ASIRGWDTEAF
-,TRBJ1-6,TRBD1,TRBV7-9,ASSLLQGGVPLH
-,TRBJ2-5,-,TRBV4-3,ASSQDPGPRETQY
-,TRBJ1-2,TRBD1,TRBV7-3,ASSPHRDRLTGYT
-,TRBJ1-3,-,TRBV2,ASSADPSGNTIY
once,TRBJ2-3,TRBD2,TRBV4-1,ASSRPGLAGSTFEDTQY
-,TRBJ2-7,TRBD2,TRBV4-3,ASSQALSGGASYEQY